This TCR beta chain was found in a study of blood T cell repertoires in COVID-19 (dated by TCRdb to the early 2020s). For context, the study as a whole: The collaborator samples originated in the United States, Italy and Spain and spanned the acute and convalescent phases of COVID-19. The sample metadata nearly always contained a de-identified subject ID, COVID-19 status, age in years and sex. A freely available public database, intended as a resource for researchers studying the immune response to SARS-CoV-2, is where the repertoires were released. The dataset comprised deeply sampled blood TCRbeta repertoires from subjects exposed to, actively infected with, or recovered from COVID-19. The prospective study material was composed of cDNA or gDNA derived from T cells, B-cell-depleted T cells, or PBMCs. Where available, HLA class I and class II types were obtained from metadata supplied by the sample provider rather than from assay-based typing. Samples came from the ongoing ImmuneRACE study (first 160 participants) plus 1,254 subjects from 6 global collaborators. Results the study describes overall, beyond this receptor: How much clinical and demographic metadata was included differed by source and by participant, and the metadata was provided uncurated.

The immunoSEQ Assay, a bias-controlled multiplex PCR, was used to amplify TCRbeta CDR3 regions from genomic DNA. For the original study's pipeline: Within the assay, amplification of reference gene primers was used to estimate how many nucleated cells each sample contained. To quantify the absolute abundance of each unique TCRbeta CDR3 rearrangement, sequence reads were collapsed and filtered. For each sample, productive Simpson clonality was calculated as the square root of Simpson's diversity index over productive rearrangements. The table was pulled from immuneACCESS by TCRdb, which kept in-frame rearrangements only. Such tables lose some clones; where checked, under half of the loss comes from unresolved V genes, and the rest has no known cause. D and trimming come from the DNA, and the V and J calls and clone size come from that table. The table for this sample lists roughly 120,000 clones; around 76% of them were counted only once. 4.5% to 6% of the sample comes from the top ten.

Cut back by 7 bases and 7 bases, the V and J ends lie 18 bases apart. According to the germline V gene, CDR1 reads KGHDR and CDR2 reads SFDVKD. From cysteine to phenylalanine, the CDR3 is 15 amino acids long. Only CDR3 DNA is held: 45 bases, read in frame from base 1. To note about this clone: Its recognized antigen is unknown. Qualities for individual bases were not recorded, and no much larger clone is one base off.

In Seattle, one collaborating source enrolled patients while the infection was active and tracked those patients longitudinally over the course of disease. Each collaborating institution followed its own protocols to collect whole blood in K2EDTA tubes. For TCRbeta analysis, collaborator samples were shipped as frozen whole blood, as isolated PBMCs, or as DNA extracted from either sample type. The sequenced material came from peripheral blood. The chain uses TRBV24-1 and TRBJ2-2, and the D gene may be TRBD1, 6 bases matching. This clonotype was obtained from an older man with COVID-19, enrolled during active disease. The CDR3 region reads CATRNDQGMGGELFF. Read as DNA, the sequence is TGTGCCACCAGGAACGACCAGGGGATGGGCGGGGAGCTGTTTTTT.